The 27 T cell receptor beta chains below all came from one sample that was sequenced in a study of OX40 agonist ivuxolimab in advanced cancers. This table comes from immunoSEQ multiplex PCR, and its TCRdb copy is limited to in-frame clones, with some not included. The sample carries about 130,000 clones, about 93% recorded once. The source material was CD4+ or CD8+ T cells sorted from blood, sampled in a trial of the OX40 agonist ivuxolimab. The receptors derive from an adult with an advanced solid tumor such as melanoma, head and neck, liver or kidney cancer.

The chain has TRBV5-4 and TRBJ2-3; 7 nucleotides agree with TRBD2. Germline CDR1 SGHNT, CDR2 YYREEE (reference sequence). The CDR3 contains 15 residues. The ends lost 2 bases at V and 3 bases at J; junction bases unmatched: 6. The CDR3 sequence is CASSFPSGGTDTQYF. In DNA form, the CDR3 reads TGTGCCAGCAGCTTCCCGTCGGGGGGAACAGATACGCAGTATTTT.

The chain combines TRBV9 with TRBJ2-1; 9 nucleotides agree with TRBD1. This CDR3 has 14 residues. V shed 4 bases and J 4 bases; nucleotides not matched to a gene: 3. CDR1 SGDLS and CDR2 YYNGEE come from the germline V gene. DNA for the CDR3: TGTGCCAGCAGCCAGGGACAGGGATACAATGAGCAGTTCTTC. Its protein product is CASSQGQGYNEQFF.

This chain links TRBV11-2 with TRBJ2-7; 7 bases match TRBD1. The CDR3 covers 14 residues. The germline CDR1 and CDR2 sequences are SGHAT and FQNNGV. V lost 4 bases, J lost 5 bases, and 8 bases stayed unmatched. The CDR3 region is CASSSGQAPDEQYF. The CDR3 DNA reads TGTGCCAGCAGCTCTGGACAGGCCCCCGACGAGCAGTACTTC.

In its sample, this clone was seen once. DNA of the CDR3: TGTGCCAGCAGCTGGGGGCCCTACGAGCAGTACTTC. It translates to CASSWGPYEQYF. The rearrangement links TRBV6-5 to TRBJ2-7; possibly TRBD1 for D (6 bases). V was pared by 6 bases and J by 2 bases, with 8 bases between. CDR3 length equals 12 residues. Germline assignment: CDR1 MNHEY and CDR2 SVGAGI.

This rearrangement joins TRBV4-2 to TRBJ2-1; TRBD2 agrees at 7 bases. Germline V gives CDR1 LGHNA, CDR2 YNFKEQ. The junction had 7 bases not matched to a gene; V was cut back by 4 bases and J by 7 bases. CDR3 size: 14 residues. The CDR3 region is CASSPVVGGNEQFF. In DNA form, the CDR3 reads TGTGCCAGCAGCCCCGTTGTGGGGGGGAATGAGCAGTTCTTC.

The V call is TRBV2, the J call TRBJ2-7, with D possibly TRBD2 on 5 matching bases. The CDR3 extends over 12 amino acids. V lost 7 bases and J lost 3, with 10 bases in between. Germline loops: CDR1 SNHLY, CDR2 FYNNEI. The CDR3 DNA reads as TGTGCCAGCAAAGAGGGAAGCTACGAGCAGTACTTC. It translates to CASKEGSYEQYF.

The rearrangement links TRBV9 to TRBJ2-5; TRBD2 aligns across 12 bases. Per germline, CDR1 SGDLS and CDR2 YYNGEE. The CDR3 has 16 residues. V was clipped by 2 bases and J by 4 bases; unmatched bases: 6. The CDR3 DNA reads as TGTGCCAGCAGCGTCGCTAGCGGGGGGGCCCGAGAGACCCAGTACTTC. It codes for CASSVASGGARETQYF.

The V and J genes are TRBV4-1 and TRBJ2-5, with 7 bases fitting TRBD1. In germline, CDR1 is MGHRA, CDR2 YSYEKL. The ends lost 2 bases at V and 2 bases at J; junction bases unmatched: 2. The CDR3 consists of 14 residues. CDR3 sequence reads: CASSQTGQQETQYF. In DNA, the CDR3 is TGCGCCAGCAGCCAAACGGGACAGCAAGAGACCCAGTACTTC.

The chain joins TRBV6-5 to TRBJ2-3; D not resolved. V was clipped by 6 bases and J by 7 bases, with 11 bases between them. In germline, CDR1 is MNHEY, CDR2 SVGAGI. The CDR3 is made up of 12 amino acids. CDR3: CASRELGNTQYF. The CDR3 nucleotides are TGTGCCAGCAGGGAGTTGGGGAATACGCAGTATTTT.

CDR3 in DNA: TGTGCCATCAGGAAATCCGGGGATAGCAATCAGCCCCAGCATTTT. This encodes CAIRKSGDSNQPQHF. The J gene is TRBJ1-5, the V gene TRBV10-3; D gene unclear. Trimming shortened V by 6 bases and J by 0 bases, and 12 bases separated the two germline ends. CDR3 length equals 15 residues. Per germline, CDR1 ENHRY and CDR2 SYGVKD.

The chain links TRBV29-1 to TRBJ2-7; the D is unclear. From germline, CDR1 is SQVTM and CDR2 ANQGSEA. The CDR3 is made up of 16 amino acids. The germline V and J ends were trimmed by 4 bases and 6 bases, with 25 bases remaining between them. The CDR3 region is CSVAPFVSGRSSEQYF. The CDR3 nucleotides read TGCAGCGTTGCCCCTTTCGTGAGTGGTCGTAGCTCCGAGCAGTACTTC.

This chain links TRBV5-4 with TRBJ1-1; D unresolved. This CDR3 comprises 13 residues. V was clipped by 0 bases and J by 10 bases, with 13 bases between them. Germline V gene sequence: CDR1 SGHNT, CDR2 YYREEE (reference sequence). CDR3: CASSLVSSRVAFF. Here the CDR3 DNA reads TGTGCCAGCAGCTTGGTCTCCTCGAGGGTAGCTTTCTTT.

This clone appeared a single time. The rearrangement uses TRBV9 and TRBJ1-2, with unresolved D. Germline assignment: CDR1 SGDLS and CDR2 YYNGEE. The CDR3 loop spans 12 amino acids. V lost 1 base, J lost 5 bases, and 6 bases lay in between. The CDR3 region has the DNA TGTGCCAGCAGCGTAACCGGGTATGGCTACACCTTC. This encodes CASSVTGYGYTF.

The V call is TRBV27, the J call TRBJ1-1; D call uncertain. Germline-derived CDR1 and CDR2 are MNHEY and SMNVEV (reference sequence). V was trimmed by 7 bases and J by 1 base, leaving 13 bases between them. The CDR3 is 14 amino acids. The CDR3 reads CASTWTLGNTEAFF. The CDR3 DNA reads as TGTGCCAGCACTTGGACCCTCGGGAACACTGAAGCTTTCTTT.

The chain links TRBV5-1 to TRBJ2-2; D may be TRBD1 or TRBD2 (5 bases each). CDR3 length: 13 residues. Germline V gives CDR1 SGHRS, CDR2 YFSETQ. Trimming took off 4 bases at V and 6 bases at J, with 10 bases between the two ends. The CDR3 region is CASSLEGSGELFF. The CDR3 nucleotides are TGCGCCAGCAGCCTTGAGGGGTCCGGGGAGCTGTTTTTT.

This rearrangement joins TRBV7-2 to TRBJ2-1; D remains unclear. V lost 2 bases and J lost 4, with 12 bases in between. The CDR3 extends over 15 amino acids. CDR1 is SGHTA, CDR2 FQGNSA, per germline. The CDR3: CASSLRVSSYNEQFF. The DNA for the CDR3 is TGTGCCAGCAGCTTAAGAGTAAGCAGTTACAATGAGCAGTTCTTC.

A single count supports this clone. The germline gene is not matched at one end of the junction; a read error may be the cause. The chain carries TRBV7-8 and TRBJ2-1; a weak D match, TRBD1 (5 bases). The germline CDR1 and CDR2 sequences are SGHVS and FQNEAQ. CDR3 length equals 15 residues. The CDR3 region has the DNA TGTACCAGCAGCCCCCGTTGGGGCAAGGGCAATGAGCAGTTCTTC. Translated, it gives CTSSPRWGKGNEQFF.

This clone occurred once. The CDR3 nucleotides are TGTGCCAGCACTAAACAGGGTAGCACTGAAGCTTTCTTT. This gives the protein CASTKQGSTEAFF. The V call is TRBV6-5, the J call TRBJ1-1; D might be TRBD1 (6 bases). CDR1 and CDR2 (germline): MNHEY, SVGAGI. This CDR3 region has 13 residues. Trimming left V 7 bases short and J 4 bases short, with 13 bases between.

V usage is TRBV5-6 and J usage is TRBJ2-5; 9 bases align to TRBD1. V was clipped by 6 bases and J by 5 bases; unmatched bases: 8. The CDR3 is 14 amino acids. Germline values: CDR1 SGHDT, CDR2 YYEEEE. The CDR3 region has the DNA TGTGCCAGCAATCCTACAGGGGGCGGTGAGACCCAGTACTTC. Translation gives CASNPTGGGETQYF.

This chain links TRBV5-6 with TRBJ2-5, with 8 bases identical to TRBD1. There are 15 residues in the CDR3. The germline CDR1 and CDR2 sequences are SGHDT and YYEEEE. The trim removed 3 bases at V and 2 bases at J, leaving 6 bases unmatched. The CDR3 sequence is CASSSRDRRQETQYF. As DNA, the CDR3 is TGTGCCAGCAGCTCCCGGGACAGGCGACAAGAGACCCAGTACTTC.

This chain connects TRBV5-1 to TRBJ2-7, with 7 bases matching TRBD1. The CDR3 is made up of 16 amino acids. The V gene's germline CDR1 is SGHRS and CDR2 YFSETQ. With 0 bases clipped from V and 0 bases from J, the junction kept 6 bases outside the gene matches. The CDR3 here is CASSLATGAHSYEQYF. CDR3 DNA: TGCGCCAGCAGCTTGGCCACAGGGGCCCACTCCTACGAGCAGTACTTC. Full variable domain (rest looked up from reference TRBV5-1 and TRBJ2-7): KAGVTQTPRYLIKTRGQQVTLSCSPISGHRSVSWYQQTPGQGLQFLFEYFSETQRNKGNFPGRFSGRQFSNSRSEMNVSTLELGDSALYLCASSLATGAHSYEQYFGPGTRLTVT.

This clone occurred once. The rearrangement joins TRBV19 to TRBJ2-5, with 12 bases aligning to TRBD2. In germline, CDR1 is LNHDA, CDR2 SQIVND (reference sequence). The length of the CDR3 is 15 residues. J lost 2 bases, V lost 6 bases, and 4 bases had no gene match. This CDR3 is CASRRLAGVQETQYF. In DNA, the CDR3 is TGTGCCAGTAGGAGACTAGCGGGAGTACAAGAGACCCAGTACTTC. Full variable domain (missing parts from reference TRBV19 and TRBJ2-5): DGGITQSPKYLFRKEGQNVTLSCEQNLNHDAMYWYRQDPGQGLRLIYYSQIVNDFQKGDIAEGYSVSREKKESFPLTVTSAQKNPTAFYLCASRRLAGVQETQYFGPGTRLLVL.

This clone was seen once. This chain uses TRBV6-5 with TRBJ2-7; D uncertain. The CDR3 loop spans 12 amino acids. V was pared by 5 bases and J by 6 bases, with 11 bases between. CDR1 MNHEY and CDR2 SVGAGI come from the germline V gene. The CDR3 bases are TGTGCCAGCAGTCCTTCTTCAGGCGAGCAGTACTTC. Translated, it gives CASSPSSGEQYF.

Note on this clone: Additional DNA sequences in this sample encode the identical CDR3. The gene calls are TRBV9 and TRBJ2-5; D not certain. Trimming left V 0 bases short and J 1 base short, with 13 bases between. The germline CDR1 and CDR2 sequences are SGDLS and YYNGEE. The CDR3 extends over 16 amino acids. The CDR3 nucleotides read TGTGCCAGCAGCGTAGCAACGCAGACCTCCCAAGAGACCCAGTACTTC. This codes for CASSVATQTSQETQYF.

CDR3 nucleotides: TGTGCCAGCAGCTTCGGGACAGGGAACACTGAAGCTTTCTTT. Amino acids: CASSFGTGNTEAFF. The chain joins TRBV4-2 to TRBJ1-1, with 8 bases matching TRBD1. CDR3 length: 14 residues. From germline, CDR1 is LGHNA and CDR2 YNFKEQ. V lost 5 bases and J lost 1; bases outside the gene matches: 3.

This rearrangement joins TRBV7-2 to TRBJ1-5, with 7 positions matching TRBD1. The germline CDR1 and CDR2 sequences are SGHTA and FQGNSA. V lost 7 bases and J lost 7; bases outside the gene matches: 10. There are 14 residues in the CDR3. CDR3 sequence reads: CASTKGQPRQPQHF. CDR3 nucleotide sequence: TGTGCCAGCACCAAGGGACAGCCCCGACAGCCCCAGCATTTT.

The rearrangement uses TRBV7-2 and TRBJ2-7, with D unclear. The germline CDR1 and CDR2 sequences are SGHTA and FQGNSA. V lost 0 bases and J lost 4, with 7 bases in between. The CDR3 is 13 amino acids. This CDR3 is CASSLAARYEQYF. CDR3 coding DNA: TGTGCCAGCAGCTTAGCGGCGAGGTACGAGCAGTACTTC.